This T cell receptor beta chain originates from a study of T-cell reconstitution after alpha-beta-depleted transplantation in children. This clonotype was detected ten times or more. The germline gives CDR1 SNHLY, CDR2 FYNNEI. This CDR3 has 11 amino acids. V lost 1 base and J 6 bases, leaving 1 base between the germline ends. A library of TCRbeta sequences, prepared with unique molecular identifiers, was generated. TCRdb called the PCR reads again in MiXCR, with one record for every CDR3 protein. The table includes 200,000 to 250,000 distinct CDR3 sequences, 8.5% to 10% detected once. This TCR was recovered from a human donor who donated a stem cell graft to a child with acute lymphoblastic leukemia. The sequenced sample was PBMCs from the stem cell graft donor, obtained from the stem cell graft. This chain uses TRBV2 with TRBJ2-1; D is ambiguous. The CDR3 region has the DNA TGTGCCAGCAGTGAAGTCAATGAGCAGTTCTTC. Its translation is CASSEVNEQFF.